These 20 T cell receptor beta chains were sequenced from one sample in a study of CDR3 diversity in severe acne (dated by TCRdb to about 2019). Libraries were made using PCR. Sequenced on an Illumina HiSeq 2000. TCRdb reran the public reads through fastp at Q25 and MiXCR, keeping productive beta chains. Records with the same CDR3 protein are collapsed into one entry carrying the most frequent genes and DNA. Recorded for this sample are tens of thousands of distinct CDR3 sequences; around 50% of them occurred a single time. In total, the top ten clones hold under 14% of the sample. Sample: blood. The receptors come from a male donor with severe acne vulgaris.

The chain links TRBV11-2 to TRBJ2-3; 10 bases match TRBD1. The V gene end was trimmed by 6 bases and the J gene end by 3 bases; junction bases not matched to a gene: 3. Looked up from germline, CDR1 is SGHAT and CDR2 is FQNNGV. There are 14 residues in the CDR3. CDR3 DNA: TGTGCCAGCAGTCGACAGGGGGCAACAGATACGCAGTATTTT. Its translation is CASSRQGATDTQYF.

Note on this clonotype: At one end, the junction sequence differs from germline, possibly due to a read error. The chain combines TRBV19 with TRBJ2-7, with 7 nucleotides matching TRBD2. The CDR3 runs to 16 residues. Germline V lookup: CDR1 LNHDA, CDR2 SQIVND (reference sequence). The CDR3 DNA sequence: TGTGCCAGTAGTACCCCCAGGGAGGGGCTCCCCTATGAGCAGTACTTC. Translation: CASSTPREGLPYEQYF.

This clonotype was seen repeatedly, ten times or more. This sequence joins TRBV15 and TRBJ1-2; possible D gene TRBD1, 6 bases. Deletions cut 5 bases from V and 3 bases from J, with 10 bases between. The CDR3 runs to 13 residues. Germline V CDR1 and CDR2: LNHNV, YYDKDF (reference sequence). This CDR3 is CATSLGGDYGYTF. The CDR3 region has the DNA TGTGCCACCAGCCTAGGGGGAGACTATGGCTACACCTTC.

This clonotype turned up a few times. CDR3 sequence: CASSEGGDYGYTF. The DNA for the CDR3 is TGTGCCAGCAGCGAGGGGGGCGACTATGGCTACACCTTC. The V and J genes are TRBV28 and TRBJ1-2; D may be TRBD1 (6 bases). Trimming cost V 6 bases and J 3 bases, with 11 bases left between them. The germline gives CDR1 MDHEN, CDR2 SYDVKM. The CDR3 is 13 amino acids.

The rearrangement uses TRBV27 and TRBJ2-2; D is perhaps TRBD1 (7 bases). Per the germline V gene, CDR1 is MNHEY and CDR2 is SMNVEV (reference sequence). The CDR3 loop spans 14 amino acids. Trimming removed 8 bases from V and 5 bases from J, with 15 bases in between. CDR3 sequence (DNA): TGTGCCAGCGCGGAGGGGGCGCTTACCGGGGAGCTGTTTTTT. This sequence encodes CASAEGALTGELFF.

Details on this clonotype: A much larger clone differs from this one at a single base, so this may be a read error. The genes are TRBV20-1 and TRBJ1-1, with D maybe TRBD1 (5 bases). V was cut by 5 bases and J by 11 bases, with 21 bases left in between. CDR1 is DFQATT, CDR2 SNEGSKA, per germline (reference sequence). The CDR3 is 13 amino acids. The CDR3 spells CSAGYGGSPVAFF. The CDR3 DNA reads TGCAGTGCTGGTTACGGGGGGTCCCCCGTGGCTTTCTTT.

This clonotype was picked up many times. The germline gene is not matched at one end of the junction; a read error may be the cause. V usage is TRBV7-7 and J usage is TRBJ1-3, with D uncertain. Germline V CDR1 and CDR2: SSHAT, FNYEAQ (reference sequence). The CDR3 contains 16 residues. The CDR3 reads CASSLDRAGAGNTIYF. The CDR3 region has the DNA TGTGCTAGCAGCTTAGATAGAGCAGGAGCTGGAAACACCATATATTTT.

This chain uses TRBV11-2 with TRBJ2-7; no firm D call. The CDR3 totals 12 residues. Germline CDR1 reads SGHAT; CDR2 reads FQNNGV. The ends were cut back, 2 bases at V and 3 bases at J, with 5 bases in the middle. The CDR3 spells CASSLNGYEQYF. CDR3 nucleotides: TGTGCCAGCAGCTTAAACGGCTACGAGCAGTACTTC.

The genes are TRBV7-9 and TRBJ2-5; no definite D call. Trimming shortened V by 1 base and J by 2 bases, and 5 bases separated the two germline ends. Germline CDR1 SEHNR, CDR2 FQNEAQ (reference sequence). There are 13 residues in the CDR3. CDR3: CASSLGTQETQYF. CDR3 in DNA: TGTGCCAGCAGCTTAGGCACACAAGAGACCCAGTACTTC. Together with reference TRBV7-9 and TRBJ2-5, the CDR3 gives the full variable domain: DTGVSQNPRHKITKRGQNVTFRCDPISEHNRLYWYRQTLGQGPEFLTYFQNEAQLEKSRLLSDRFSAERPKGSFSTLEIQRTEQGDSAMYLCASSLGTQETQYFGPGTRLLVL.

Ten or more counts support this clonotype. V gene TRBV29-1 combines with J gene TRBJ2-2; D call uncertain. Germline-derived CDR1 and CDR2 are SQVTM and ANQGSEA. Trimming removed 3 bases from V and 3 bases from J, with 5 bases in between. CDR3 size: 12 residues. The CDR3 nucleotides read TGCAGCGTTGATAAGGACACCGGGGAGCTGTTTTTT. As protein: CSVDKDTGELFF.

As concerns this clonotype: The junction does not match germline at one end; this may be a read error. The genes are TRBV7-3 and TRBJ1-2; the match to TRBD1 covers 8 bases. The CDR3 covers 15 residues. The germline gives CDR1 SGHTA, CDR2 FQGTGA. The CDR3: CANSSGQESPYGYTF. The CDR3 DNA follows: TGTGCCAACAGCTCGGGACAGGAAAGCCCATATGGCTACACCTTC.

This chain joins TRBV15 and TRBJ1-5; possible D gene TRBD1, 5 bases. CDR3 length: 15 residues. Germline CDR1 and CDR2: LNHNV and YYDKDF (reference sequence). Trimming took 1 base from V and 1 from J, leaving 8 bases between them. CDR3 DNA sequence: TGTGCCACCAGCAGAGTTGGGGGAAGCAATCAGCCCCAGCATTTT. Amino acid sequence: CATSRVGGSNQPQHF. The variable domain in full, with the rest retrieved from reference TRBV15 and TRBJ1-5, is DAMVIQNPRYQVTQFGKPVTLSCSQTLNHNVMYWYQQKSSQAPKLLFHYYDKDFNNEADTPDNFQSRRPNTSFCFLDIRSPGLGDTAMYLCATSRVGGSNQPQHFGDGTRLSIL.

This clonotype came up a few times. V usage is TRBV4-1 and J usage is TRBJ1-5; 7 bases line up with TRBD1. Germline trimming cut 4 bases from V and 4 bases from J; bases unmatched to any gene: 7. Germline V gene data show CDR1 as MGHRA and CDR2 as YSYEKL. This CDR3 region has 15 residues. The CDR3 DNA reads as TGCGCCAGCAGCCCTTCGACAGGGTTGAATCAGCCCCAGCATTTT. This codes for CASSPSTGLNQPQHF.

The chain carries TRBV19 and TRBJ2-7, with 9 bases matching TRBD2. Unmatched junction bases numbered 7, after V lost 8 bases and J lost 2 bases. The CDR3 runs 14 residues. In germline, CDR1 is LNHDA, CDR2 SQIVND (reference sequence). The CDR3 protein is CASGRLAVTYEQYF. As DNA, the CDR3 is TGTGCCAGTGGTAGACTAGCGGTTACCTACGAGCAGTACTTC.

This clonotype was observed many times. J is TRBJ2-7 and V is TRBV25-1; D gene unclear. CDR1 and CDR2 (germline): MGHDK, SYGVNS. V lost 3 bases and J 2 bases, leaving 2 bases between the germline ends. The CDR3 consists of 11 residues. CDR3 DNA sequence: TGTGCCAGCAGTGACCCCTACGAGCAGTACTTC. Amino acids: CASSDPYEQYF.

Comment on this clonotype: This may stem from a read error, because a much larger clone lies one nucleotide away. The gene calls are TRBV29-1 and TRBJ1-4, with D tentatively TRBD1 (6 bases). This CDR3 region has 12 residues. Germline V lookup: CDR1 SQVTM, CDR2 ANQGSEA. The CDR3 nucleotides are TGCAGCGTTGGGGACACCGGTGAAAAACTGGTTTTT. Its protein is CSVGDTGEKLVF.

This clonotype was detected ten times or more. The gene calls are TRBV7-2 and TRBJ2-7; D is unclear. V shed 0 bases and J shed 3 bases, with 9 bases lying between them. Germline CDR1 is SGHTA and CDR2 is FQGNSA. The CDR3 consists of 14 residues. CDR3 nucleotide sequence: TGTGCCAGCAGCTTAGCCGGACCCCGCTACGAGCAGTACTTC. This gives the protein CASSLAGPRYEQYF.

This clonotype was detected many times. The chain carries TRBV7-9 and TRBJ2-4; tentatively, D is TRBD2 (6 bases). The germline V gene encodes CDR1 SEHNR and CDR2 FQNEAQ (reference sequence). CDR3 length: 15 residues. V was cut by 4 bases and J by 1 base, with 11 bases left in between. The CDR3 protein is CASSSEGPAKNIQYF. The CDR3 DNA reads as TGTGCCAGCAGCTCGGAGGGCCCCGCCAAAAACATTCAGTACTTC.

This chain connects TRBV5-5 to TRBJ1-4; D remains unclear. This CDR3 region has 14 residues. The ends were cut back, 0 bases at V and 2 bases at J, with 5 bases in the middle. CDR1 and CDR2 from the germline V gene are SGHKS and YYEKEE (reference sequence). For the CDR3, the DNA is TGTGCCAGCAGCTTGGAGGGTACTAATGAAAAACTGTTTTTT. Translated: CASSLEGTNEKLFF.

This clonotype has ten or more counts. The gene calls are TRBV12-3 or TRBV12-4 and TRBJ2-1; D possibly corresponds to TRBD2 (5 bases). CDR3 length equals 15 residues. The V gene lost 6 bases and the J gene lost 0 bases, with 12 bases spanning the gap. CDR3 DNA sequence: TGTGCCAGCAGCAGGACTTTTGGCTCCTACAATGAGCAGTTCTTC. It is translated as CASSRTFGSYNEQFF.